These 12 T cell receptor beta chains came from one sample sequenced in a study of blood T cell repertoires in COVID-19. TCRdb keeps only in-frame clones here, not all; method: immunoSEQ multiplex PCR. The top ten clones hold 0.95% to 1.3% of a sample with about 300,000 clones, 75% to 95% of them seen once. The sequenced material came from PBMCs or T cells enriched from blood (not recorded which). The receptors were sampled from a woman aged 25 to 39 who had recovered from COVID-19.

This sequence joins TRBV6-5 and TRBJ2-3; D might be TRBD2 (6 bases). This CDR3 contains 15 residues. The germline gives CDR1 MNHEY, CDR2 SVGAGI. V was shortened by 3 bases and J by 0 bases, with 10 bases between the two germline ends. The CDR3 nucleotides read TGTGCCAGCAGTTATCGGACTACTAGCACAGATACGCAGTATTTT. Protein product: CASSYRTTSTDTQYF.

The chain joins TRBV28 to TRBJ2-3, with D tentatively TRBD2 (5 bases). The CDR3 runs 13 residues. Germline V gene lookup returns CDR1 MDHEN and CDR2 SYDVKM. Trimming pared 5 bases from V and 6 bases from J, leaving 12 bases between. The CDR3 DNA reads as TGTGCCAGCAGTCCCCACTCGGGGGATACGCAGTATTTT. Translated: CASSPHSGDTQYF.

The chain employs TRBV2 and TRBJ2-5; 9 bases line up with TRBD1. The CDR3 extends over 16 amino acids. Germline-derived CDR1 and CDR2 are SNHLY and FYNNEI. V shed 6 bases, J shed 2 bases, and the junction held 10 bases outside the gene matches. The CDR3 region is CASSRGTGSRQETQYF. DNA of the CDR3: TGTGCCAGCAGCCGAGGGACAGGGTCGAGGCAAGAGACCCAGTACTTC.

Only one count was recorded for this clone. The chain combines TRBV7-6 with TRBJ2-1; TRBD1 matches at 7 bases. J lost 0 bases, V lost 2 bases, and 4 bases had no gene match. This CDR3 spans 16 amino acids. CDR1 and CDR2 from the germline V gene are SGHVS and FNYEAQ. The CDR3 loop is CASSLNYRGSYNEQFF. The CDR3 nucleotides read TGTGCCAGCAGCTTAAATTACAGGGGCTCCTACAATGAGCAGTTCTTC.

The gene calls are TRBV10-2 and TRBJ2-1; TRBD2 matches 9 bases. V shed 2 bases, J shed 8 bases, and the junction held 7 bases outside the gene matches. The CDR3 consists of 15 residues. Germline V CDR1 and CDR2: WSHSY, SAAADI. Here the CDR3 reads CASSEMGGRGDEQFF. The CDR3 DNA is TGCGCCAGCAGTGAGATGGGCGGGAGGGGCGATGAGCAGTTCTTC.

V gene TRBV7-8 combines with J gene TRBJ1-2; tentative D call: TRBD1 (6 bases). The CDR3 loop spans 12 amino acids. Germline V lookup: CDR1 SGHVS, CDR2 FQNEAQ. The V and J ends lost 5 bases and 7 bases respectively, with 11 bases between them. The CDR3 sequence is CASSPTTGGYTF. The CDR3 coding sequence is TGTGCCAGCAGCCCCACGACAGGTGGCTACACCTTC.

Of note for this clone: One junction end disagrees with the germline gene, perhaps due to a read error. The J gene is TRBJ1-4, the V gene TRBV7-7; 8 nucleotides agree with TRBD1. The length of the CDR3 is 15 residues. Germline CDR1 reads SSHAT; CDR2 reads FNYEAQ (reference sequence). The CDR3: CASSLSDRANEKLFF. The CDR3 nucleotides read TGTGCTAGCAGCTTATCGGACAGGGCTAACGAAAAACTGTTTTTT.

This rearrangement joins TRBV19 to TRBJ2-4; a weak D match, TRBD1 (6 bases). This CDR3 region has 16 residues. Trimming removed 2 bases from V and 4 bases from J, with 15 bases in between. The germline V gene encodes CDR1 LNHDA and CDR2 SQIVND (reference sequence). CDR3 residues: CASSILPQGQKNIQYF. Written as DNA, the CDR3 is TGTGCCAGTAGTATATTACCTCAAGGACAGAAAAACATTCAGTACTTC.

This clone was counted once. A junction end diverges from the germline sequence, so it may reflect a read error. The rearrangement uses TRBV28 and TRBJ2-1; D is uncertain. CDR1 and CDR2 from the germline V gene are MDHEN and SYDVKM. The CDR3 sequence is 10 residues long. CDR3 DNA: TGTGCCAGCTCCGACAATGAGCAGTTCTTC. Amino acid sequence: CASSDNEQFF.

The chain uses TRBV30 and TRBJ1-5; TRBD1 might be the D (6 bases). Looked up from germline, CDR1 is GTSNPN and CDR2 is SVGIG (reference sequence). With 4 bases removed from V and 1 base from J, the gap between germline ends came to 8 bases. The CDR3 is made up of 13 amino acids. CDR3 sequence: CAWNRESNQPQHF. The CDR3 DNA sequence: TGTGCCTGGAACAGGGAGAGCAATCAGCCCCAGCATTTT.

The CDR3 bases are TGTGCCAGTAGTATACTGGGCGGGAGAAAGTACGAGCAGTACTTC. Translating gives CASSILGGRKYEQYF. This chain connects TRBV19 to TRBJ2-7; 7 bases line up with TRBD2. The CDR3 covers 15 residues. J lost 4 bases, V lost 2 bases, and 8 bases had no gene match. Germline lookup yields CDR1 LNHDA and CDR2 SQIVND (reference sequence). Based on the CDR3 plus reference TRBV19 and TRBJ2-7, the full variable domain is DGGITQSPKYLFRKEGQNVTLSCEQNLNHDAMYWYRQDPGQGLRLIYYSQIVNDFQKGDIAEGYSVSREKKESFPLTVTSAQKNPTAFYLCASSILGGRKYEQYFGPGTRLTVT.

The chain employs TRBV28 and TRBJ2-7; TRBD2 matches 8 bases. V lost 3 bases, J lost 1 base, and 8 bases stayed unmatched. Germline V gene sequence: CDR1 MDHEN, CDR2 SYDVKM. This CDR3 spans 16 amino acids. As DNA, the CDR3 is TGTGCCAGCAGTTTTTCCTTAGCGGGACTTTCCTACGAGCAGTACTTC. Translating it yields CASSFSLAGLSYEQYF.